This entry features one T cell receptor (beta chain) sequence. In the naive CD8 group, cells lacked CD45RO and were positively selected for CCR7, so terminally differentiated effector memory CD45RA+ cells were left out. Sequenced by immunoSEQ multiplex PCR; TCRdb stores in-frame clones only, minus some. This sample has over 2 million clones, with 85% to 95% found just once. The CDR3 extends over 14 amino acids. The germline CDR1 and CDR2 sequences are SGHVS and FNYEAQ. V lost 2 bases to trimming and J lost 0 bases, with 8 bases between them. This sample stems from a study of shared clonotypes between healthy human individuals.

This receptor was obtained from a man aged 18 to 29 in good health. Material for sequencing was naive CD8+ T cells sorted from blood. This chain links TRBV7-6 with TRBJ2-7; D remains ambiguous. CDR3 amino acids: CASSLNRNSYEQYF. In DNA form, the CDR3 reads TGTGCCAGCAGCTTAAATAGGAACTCCTACGAGCAGTACTTC.